This TCR beta chain was observed in a study of cytomegalovirus exposure and HLA in healthy donors (dated 2017 in TCRdb). Describing the broader study: An earlier analysis of about 560 of the donors reported about 260 Gb of sequence data and about 120 million unique TCR beta sequences obtained from roughly 180 million T cells. The aim of the study was to test whether cataloging public T cell receptors could identify signatures of past pathogen exposure. Donor age, sex, ethnicity and CMV serostatus were compiled alongside the repertoire data. Both class I and class II loci were covered by HLA typing, at four-digit resolution. In a later genetic analysis, genome-wide SNP genotypes for about 65% of the roughly 670 donors were used, and that subset was treated as a discovery cohort. Besides the first cohort of roughly 640 subjects, a separate validation cohort made up of 120 different subjects was used. An early release that covered 640 HLA-typed donors contained approximately 300 gigabases of sequencing data and 75 million to 100 million unique TCR sequences. The T cell repertoires of 550 to 850 subjects were profiled by immunosequencing and related to cytomegalovirus serostatus. Four to six DR-DQ haplotypes were handled as single units for association and clustering, since linkage in the cohort was strong. All discovery cohort repertoires had been generated on a single sequencing platform. In an earlier analysis of a few hundred of the donors, high-throughput TCR beta sequencing was used to judge whether each TCR beta V gene segment behaved as functional or pseudogenic. To predict cytomegalovirus infection status, the study combined high-throughput TCR immunosequencing, statistical association of individual TCRs with disease status, and machine learning. Typing coverage differed by locus: A, B, C, DRB1 and DQB1 were typed in roughly 629-630 donors, DQA1 in 522, DPA1 in some 570, and DPB1 in about 450. Among about 400 genotyped donors of the cohort, an average of around 220,000 unique TCR beta nucleotide sequences was sequenced per donor, of which approximately 18% were non-productive. Rather than using new phenotypic data, the later analysis identified candidate immune exposures from TCR beta sequences and from how often those sequences occurred across donors. A later analysis re-examined previously published TCR beta repertoires from over 500 donors and added high-resolution HLA genotyping to investigate patterns of TCR occurrence. Among the approximately 400 genotyped donors, around 81% belonged to the genetic ancestry cluster associated with self-reported Caucasian donors.

In the case of this clone: No cognate antigen has been identified for it. No quality values exist for individual bases; no much larger clone is one base distant.

Summary of the overall study and its limitations: A later analysis found that HLA-associated TCR beta chains were more clonally expanded and had lower generation probabilities than equally common non-associated chains. Because the 87-base-pair reads could not distinguish some IMGT-functional V segments, including TRBV6-2 and TRBV6-3, those segments were excluded. HLA typing was unavailable for some donors at each locus, so association tests used only the typed subset. Strong co-occurrence of HLA alleles, especially DR and DQ, made assigning TCR associations to individual alleles difficult. In a later genetic analysis, fewer N-insertions in productive TCRs were reported among donors in an Asian-associated ancestry cluster than the approximately 710-donor mean. The classifier was reported to diagnose cytomegalovirus status with high specificity and sensitivity in both the original cohort and the validation cohort. In an earlier analysis of 500 to 650 of the donors, most TCR beta V segments appeared in productive rearrangements about 87% or about 30% of the time, broadly matching IMGT annotations. Most TCR sequences were observed very rarely across donors, whereas some public TCRs were present in many individuals. Roughly uniform sequencing depth across donors was assumed in presence/absence analyses, although this assumption may not hold. A few of the identified cytomegalovirus-associated TCR beta chains were confirmed in vitro to be specific for cytomegalovirus antigens. According to a later analysis, parvovirus B19, influenza, CMV and Epstein-Barr virus appeared linked to several top co-occurrence clusters. Linkage disequilibrium might explain the correlated functional status among segregating V segments, but an unknown experimental factor could not be excluded. In a later genetic analysis, a missense DCLRE1C variant was associated with V-gene and J-gene trimming of TCR beta chains, and the association was replicated in an independent cohort. The study gave a list of roughly 150 TCR beta chains associated with cytomegalovirus. Because counts were too low, under 20 rarely observed V segments, including chromosome 9 orphons, were left out of the earlier analysis of a few hundred of the donors. This cohort had only TCR beta chains sequenced, and the lack of alpha or paired-chain data limited which features could be detected. A group of highly shared sequence variants was considered likely to be a technical artifact of the sequencing pipeline. Specific HLA alleles were associated with some 15,000 TCR beta sequences at a false discovery rate of 0.05 in a later analysis. CMV serostatus was the only immune exposure information available for the cohort. A further reported finding was that TCR beta sequences accurately predicted the HLA-A and HLA-B alleles for most subjects in the first cohort. The authors suggested that the approach could potentially be extended to other disease states and immunological phenotypes. According to a later analysis, most CMV-associated TCR beta chains appeared to be HLA-restricted, and the HLA associations seemed to be driven largely by CMV exposure. In a later analysis, the rate of TCR association differed among HLA loci, with DRB1 alleles having the most associated TCRs and HLA-C alleles having the fewest.

The CDR3 covers 15 residues, taking in both the cysteine and the phenylalanine. This entry keeps only the CDR3 DNA: 45 bases, framed from base 1. V and J are trimmed by 4 bases and 5 bases, and the gene matches miss 6 bases of the junction. CDR1 SGHRS and CDR2 YFSETQ are derived from the germline V gene. The cohort consisted of some 730 healthy bone marrow donors. Cohort members were all nominally healthy when sampled, although unrecorded immune exposures were likely present. The donor tested CMV seronegative, placing the donor among the approximately 360 seronegative members of the cohort. A peripheral blood sample was provided by each donor, and peripheral blood mononuclear cells were used for TCR beta sequencing. Genomic DNA extraction from the blood cell samples was performed with the Qiagen DNeasy Blood Extraction Kit. The library came from the immunoSEQ multiplex PCR assay. For the multiplex PCR, a mixture combining 60 forward primers for TCR Vbeta segments and 13 reverse primers for TCR Jbeta segments was used. Amplification of the CDR3 region of rearranged TCR beta genes was performed with a multiplex PCR assay on genomic DNA. On the Illumina HiSeq System, the amplified TCR beta libraries were sequenced as 87-base-pair reads. Processing in the source paper ran as follows. Across the roughly 670 repertoires, a later analysis counted roughly 84 million unique TCR beta chains, roughly 11 million of which were shared by at least two donors. Raw reads were error-corrected and collapsed into unique sequences with a nearest-neighbor algorithm that merged closely related sequences to remove PCR and sequencing errors. V, D and J gene segments were assigned by aligning CDR3 sequences to IMGT reference sequences. Each retained sequence needed at least a six-nucleotide match to both a V gene segment and a J gene segment. A rearrangement counted as productive if the CDR3 had no stop codons and remained in frame with V and J, and every other rearrangement counted as non-productive. CDR3 was defined by IMGT convention, running from the second conserved V-encoded cysteine to the conserved J-encoded phenylalanine. Sequences without an unambiguous match to a single V gene segment were excluded from the earlier analysis of a few hundred of the donors. An earlier analysis of about 600 of the donors called V segments functional above 56.7% productive rearrangements and segregating when the between-donor standard deviation exceeded 5%. To diagnose cytomegalovirus status from the catalog of TCR beta chain sequences, a statistical classification framework was built. V and J gene assignment, in a later analysis, came from comparing TCR nucleotide sequences with IMGT/GENE-DB human TR gene sequences. A later analysis assigned CDR3 sequences and most-parsimonious VDJ recombination scenarios with the TCRdist pipeline. A later analysis defined each TCR beta chain by its CDR3 amino acid sequence plus V-gene family, and excluded reads lacking a unique V-gene family. As a way to deal with suspected cross-contamination and a sequencing artifact, a later analysis dropped 450 to 600 nucleotide sequences that were highly shared and had low generation probability. For each public chain, a later analysis derived a clonal expansion index from normalized ranks of inferred template counts within each repertoire. In a later analysis, generation probabilities were computed with a VDJ recombination model fitted to out-of-frame rearrangements, and the resulting probabilities were checked against IGoR. A later analysis scored TCR-TCR, TCR-HLA and TCR-CMV co-occurrence with hypergeometric tests, applying a repertoire-size bias correction to TCR pairs. False discovery rates were estimated in a later analysis by permuting HLA or CMV assignments 20 times. In a later analysis, co-occurring TCRs were grouped using DBSCAN, and TCRdist sequence similarity was added for clustering within HLA-allele-positive subsets. Repertoires with fewer than 30,000 or more than 120,000 public chains were left out of co-occurrence clustering, as were a handful of repertoires with anomalous nucleotide sharing. The table comes from immuneACCESS by way of TCRdb, which keeps in-frame sequences with V and J called. Part of the clones is missing from these tables; in studies checked, under half for an unresolved V gene and the rest for unknown reasons. The V and J calls and clone size come from that table; D and trimming were worked out from the DNA. This sample comprises some 220,000 clones, just under 85% of them detected only once. In total, the top ten clones hold 0.5% to 0.7% of the sample.

The chain employs TRBV5-1 and TRBJ1-5; 10 bases in the middle match TRBD1. Input material: PBMCs. The receptor was isolated from a woman in her thirties or forties in good health and CMV-seronegative. The CDR3 protein is CASSTGQGGDQPQHF. The nucleotide sequence is TGCGCCAGCAGCACAGGACAGGGGGGGGATCAGCCCCAGCATTTT.